Listed below are T cell receptor beta chains from one sample, sequenced in a study of cytomegalovirus exposure and HLA in healthy donors. Generated by immunoSEQ multiplex PCR, the TCRdb table keeps only in-frame clones and is missing some. The profile covers tens of thousands of clones, with 65% to 85% appearing a single time and approximately 1.3% taken by the ten largest. The material sequenced was PBMCs. These receptors all come from a girl aged 2 to 9 in good health and CMV-seropositive. Both conserved end residues are part of each CDR3. A D gene is named only where the DNA matches it firmly. A row's size may be missing; if present it is once, few, many or a size class.

D gene,J gene,V gene,clone size,CDR3 protein,CDR3 DNA
TRBD1,TRBJ2-7,TRBV19,-,CASSSRDRASYEQYF,TGTGCCAGTAGTAGTCGGGACAGGGCCTCCTACGAGCAGTACTTC
-,TRBJ2-7,TRBV5-8,-,CASSLLRRTIYEQYF,TGTGCCAGCAGCTTGTTAAGGCGGACAATCTACGAGCAGTACTTC
TRBD1,TRBJ2-1,TRBV7-2,-,CASSPRARDRGLNEQFF,TGTGCCAGCAGTCCTAGGGCCCGGGACAGGGGGCTAAATGAGCAGTTCTTC
TRBD2,TRBJ2-5,TRBV28,-,CASSLLAGGCQETQYF,TGTGCCAGCAGTTTACTAGCGGGAGGGTGTCAAGAGACCCAGTACTTC
TRBD2,TRBJ2-5,TRBV30,once,CAWSKGLAGNQETQYF,TGTGCCTGGAGTAAGGGACTAGCGGGGAACCAAGAGACCCAGTACTTC
-,TRBJ2-5,TRBV6-5,-,CASSYWQGETQYF,TGTGCCAGCAGTTACTGGCAGGGGGAGACCCAGTACTTC
-,TRBJ1-1,TRBV28,once,CASSLYTEAFF,TGTGCCAGTTCGCTATACACTGAAGCTTTCTTT
-,TRBJ2-3,TRBV7-9,few,CASSSSGFSTDTQYF,TGTGCCAGCAGCTCGAGCGGGTTTAGCACAGATACGCAGTATTTT
-,TRBJ1-5,TRBV4-1,-,CASSQDFTGTNQPQHF,TGCGCCAGCAGCCAAGATTTTACAGGCACAAATCAGCCCCAGCATTTT
-,TRBJ1-5,TRBV6-1,-,CASSGGVLDQPQHF,TGTGCCAGCAGTGGGGGAGTACTAGATCAGCCCCAGCATTTT
TRBD2,TRBJ2-7,TRBV19,-,CASSVDPGLAGREQYF,TGTGCCAGTAGTGTCGACCCGGGACTAGCGGGACGGGAGCAGTACTTC
TRBD1,TRBJ1-4,TRBV6-5,few,CASRDPGQGKVKLFF,TGTGCCAGCAGAGACCCGGGACAGGGAAAAGTCAAACTGTTTTTT
TRBD1,TRBJ2-2,TRBV25-1,-,CASSGRQGAGGELFF,TGTGCCAGCAGTGGAAGACAGGGGGCGGGCGGGGAGCTGTTTTTT
TRBD1,TRBJ1-1,TRBV27,-,CASSLRQGNTEAFF,TGTGCCAGCAGTTTACGACAGGGGAACACTGAAGCTTTCTTT
-,TRBJ2-5,TRBV30,few,CAWRGGGTQYF,TGTGCCTGGAGGGGAGGGGGAACCCAGTACTTC
-,TRBJ2-1,TRBV15,-,CATSKNRESNHNEQFF,TGTGCCACCAGCAAGAACCGGGAGTCGAACCACAATGAGCAGTTCTTC
-,TRBJ2-3,TRBV5-4,-,CASSAPRSTDTQYF,TGTGCCAGCAGCGCCCCGAGATCCACAGATACGCAGTATTTT
-,TRBJ2-2,TRBV5-1,-,CASSSRTNTGELFF,TGCGCCAGCAGCTCCAGGACAAACACCGGGGAGCTGTTTTTT
TRBD1,TRBJ2-7,TRBV5-4,-,CASSSGQGQQYF,TGTGCCAGCAGCTCCGGACAGGGCCAGCAGTACTTC
TRBD2,TRBJ2-1,TRBV19,-,CASTASGIHNEQFF,TGTGCCAGTACCGCAAGCGGGATCCACAATGAGCAGTTCTTC
-,TRBJ2-2,TRBV30,-,CAWSVLGFTGELFF,TGTGCCTGGAGTGTACTAGGGTTCACCGGGGAGCTGTTTTTT
TRBD2,TRBJ2-3,TRBV5-4,-,CASSLGAGEADTQYF,TGTGCCAGCAGCTTGGGAGCGGGAGAAGCAGATACGCAGTATTTT
-,TRBJ2-7,TRBV6-1,-,CASSGEYEQYF,TGTGCCAGCAGTGGCGAGTACGAGCAGTACTTC
TRBD1,TRBJ1-2,TRBV28,-,CATEDRVSLDYGYTF,TGTGCCACTGAGGACAGGGTATCCCTCGACTATGGCTACACCTTC
TRBD1,TRBJ1-1,TRBV18,-,CASSLGTGGMNTEAFF,TGTGCCAGCTCACTAGGGACAGGGGGGATGAACACTGAAGCTTTCTTT
TRBD2,TRBJ2-2,TRBV30,few,CACRAGGLVTGELFF,TGTGCCTGCCGAGCGGGAGGCTTAGTCACCGGGGAGCTGTTTTTT
TRBD1,TRBJ1-2,TRBV27,-,CASSLNRGGGYTF,TGTGCCAGCAGTTTAAACAGGGGTGGCGGCTACACCTTC
TRBD1,TRBJ2-5,TRBV18,-,CASSPLRDSQETQYF,TGTGCCAGCTCACCACTTAGGGACAGTCAAGAGACCCAGTACTTC
TRBD1,TRBJ1-5,TRBV4-2,-,CASSQKSDRGSNQPQHF,TGTGCCAGCAGCCAGAAGTCAGACAGGGGCAGCAATCAGCCCCAGCATTTT
TRBD2,TRBJ2-5,TRBV25-1,-,CASSGTRPEETQYF,TGTGCCAGCAGTGGGACTAGACCGGAGGAGACCCAGTACTTC
-,TRBJ2-3,TRBV10-2,-,CATVNERRADTQYF,TGCGCCACCGTTAATGAACGGCGGGCAGATACGCAGTATTTT